This TCR beta chain was sequenced during a study of shared clonotypes between healthy human individuals. General study points: Several donors held about 5% of naive CD4 clonotypes in common. Estimated clonotype richness was generally higher in naive than memory subsets. Non-shared clonotypes had lower generation probabilities than clonotypes shared by all four sorted-subset donors.

The germline gives CDR1 SGHNT, CDR2 YYREEE (reference sequence). V was clipped by 3 bases and J by 7 bases; unmatched bases: 8. CDR3 length: 15 amino acids. About this clone: Its antigen is currently unknown.

Produced via immunoSEQ multiplex PCR; TCRdb's table is partial and in-frame only. Here the sample spans some 1 million clones, around 74% being singletons. The sequenced sample was memory CD4+ T cells sorted from blood. Subset reported: CD45RA-negative fraction. The gene calls are TRBV5-4 and TRBJ2-2, with TRBD2 matching over 8 bases. The source of this sequence is a man between 18 and 35 years old in good health. The CDR3 bases are TGTGCCAGCAGCTCCCCGGGGGGGCGAGTCGGGGAGCTGTTTTTT. It is translated as CASSSPGGRVGELFF.